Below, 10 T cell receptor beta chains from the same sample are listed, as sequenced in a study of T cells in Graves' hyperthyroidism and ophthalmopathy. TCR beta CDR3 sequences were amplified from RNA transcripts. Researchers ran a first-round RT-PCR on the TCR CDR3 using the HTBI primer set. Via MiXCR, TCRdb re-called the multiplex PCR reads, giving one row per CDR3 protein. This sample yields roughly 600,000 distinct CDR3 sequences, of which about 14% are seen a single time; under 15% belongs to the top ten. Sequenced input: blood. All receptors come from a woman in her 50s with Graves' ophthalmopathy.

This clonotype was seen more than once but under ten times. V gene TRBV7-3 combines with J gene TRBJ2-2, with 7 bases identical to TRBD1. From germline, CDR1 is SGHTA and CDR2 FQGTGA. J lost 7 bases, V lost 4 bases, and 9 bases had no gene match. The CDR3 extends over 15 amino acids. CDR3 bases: TGTGCCAGCAGCTGGGCAGGGGGAAAGGACGGGGAGCTGTTTTTT. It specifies CASSWAGGKDGELFF. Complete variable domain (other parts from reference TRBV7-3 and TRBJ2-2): GAGVSQTPSNKVTEKGKYVELRCDPISGHTALYWYRQSLGQGPEFLIYFQGTGAADDSGLPNDRFFAVRPEGSVSTLKIQRTERGDSAVYLCASSWAGGKDGELFFGEGSRLTVL.

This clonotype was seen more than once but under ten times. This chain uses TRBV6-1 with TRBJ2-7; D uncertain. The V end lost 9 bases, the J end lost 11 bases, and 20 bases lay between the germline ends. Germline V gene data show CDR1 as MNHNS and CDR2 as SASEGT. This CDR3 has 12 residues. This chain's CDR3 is CARPTLLAEKYF. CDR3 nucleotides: TGTGCCAGACCGACCCTACTTGCGGAGAAGTACTTC.

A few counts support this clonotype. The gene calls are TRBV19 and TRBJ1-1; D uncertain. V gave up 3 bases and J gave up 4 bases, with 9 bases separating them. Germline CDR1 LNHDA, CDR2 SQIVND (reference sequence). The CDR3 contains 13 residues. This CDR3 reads CASSIGSSTEAFF. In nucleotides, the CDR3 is TGTGCCAGTAGTATCGGGAGTTCCACTGAAGCTTTCTTT.

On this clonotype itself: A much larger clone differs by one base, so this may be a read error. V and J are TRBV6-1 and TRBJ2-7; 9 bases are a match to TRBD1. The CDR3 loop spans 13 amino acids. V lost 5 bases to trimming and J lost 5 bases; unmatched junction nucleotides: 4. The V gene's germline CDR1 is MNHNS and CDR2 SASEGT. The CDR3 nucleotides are TGTGCCAGCAGTCCGGGACAGGGTGACGAGCAGTACTTC. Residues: CASSPGQGDEQYF.

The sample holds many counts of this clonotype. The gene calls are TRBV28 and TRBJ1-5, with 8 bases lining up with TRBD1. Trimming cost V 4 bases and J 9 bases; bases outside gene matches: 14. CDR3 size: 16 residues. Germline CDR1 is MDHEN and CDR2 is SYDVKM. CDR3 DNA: TGTGCCAGCAGTTATAAACCCGGGACAGGAGTTGGGCCCCAGCATTTT. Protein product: CASSYKPGTGVGPQHF. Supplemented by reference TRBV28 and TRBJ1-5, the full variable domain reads DVKVTQSSRYLVKRTGEKVFLECVQDMDHENMFWYRQDPGLGLRLIYFSYDVKMKEKGDIPEGYSVSREKKERFSLILESASTNQTSMYLCASSYKPGTGVGPQHFGDGTRLSIL.

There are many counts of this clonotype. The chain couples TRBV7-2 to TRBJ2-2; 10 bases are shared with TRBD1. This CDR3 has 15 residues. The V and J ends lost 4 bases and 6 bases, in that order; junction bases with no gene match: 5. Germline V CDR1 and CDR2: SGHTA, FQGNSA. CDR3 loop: CASSSTGGAAGELFF. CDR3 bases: TGTGCCAGCAGCTCGACAGGGGGCGCAGCCGGGGAGCTGTTTTTT.

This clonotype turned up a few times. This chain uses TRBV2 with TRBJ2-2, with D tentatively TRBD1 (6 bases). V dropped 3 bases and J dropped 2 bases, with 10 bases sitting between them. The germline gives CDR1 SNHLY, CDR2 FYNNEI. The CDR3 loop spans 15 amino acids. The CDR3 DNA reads TGTGCCAGCAGTGATAGGACAGCTAACACCGGGGAGCTGTTTTTT. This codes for CASSDRTANTGELFF.

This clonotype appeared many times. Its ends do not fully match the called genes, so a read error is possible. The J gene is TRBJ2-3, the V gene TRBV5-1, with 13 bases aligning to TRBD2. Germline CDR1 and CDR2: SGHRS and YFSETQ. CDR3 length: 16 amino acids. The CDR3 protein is CASSLGLAGVSDTQYF. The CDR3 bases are TGTGCCAGCAGTCTTGGACTAGCGGGAGTCTCAGATACGCAGTATTTT.

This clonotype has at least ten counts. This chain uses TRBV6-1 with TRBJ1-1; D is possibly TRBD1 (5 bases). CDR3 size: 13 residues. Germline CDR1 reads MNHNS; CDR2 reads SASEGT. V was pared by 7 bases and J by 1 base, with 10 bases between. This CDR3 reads CASTQGPNTEAFF. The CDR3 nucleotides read TGTGCCAGCACCCAGGGACCGAACACTGAAGCTTTCTTT.

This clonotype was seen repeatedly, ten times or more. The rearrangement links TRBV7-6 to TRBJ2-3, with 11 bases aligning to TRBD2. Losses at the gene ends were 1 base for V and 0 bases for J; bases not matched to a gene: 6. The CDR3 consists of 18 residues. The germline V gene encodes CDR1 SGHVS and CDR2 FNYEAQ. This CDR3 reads CASSLVGTSGTSTDTQYF. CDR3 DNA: TGTGCCAGCAGCTTAGTGGGGACTAGCGGTACTAGCACAGATACGCAGTATTTT.